This TCR beta chain is drawn from a study of cytomegalovirus exposure and HLA in healthy donors. Points from the study as a whole: Solely CMV serostatus was available to characterize immune exposure. In a later analysis, V- and J-gene trimming of beta chains associated with a DCLRE1C missense variant, replicated independently. Data from an earlier analysis indicated that most TCR beta V segments were productive either about 87% or about 30% of the time. In the analysis, some V segments, TRBV6-2 and TRBV6-3 included, were excluded as indistinguishable.

A single count supports this clone. Its cognate antigen is unknown. This CDR3 comprises 13 residues. V was shortened by 5 bases and J by 1 base, with 8 bases between the two germline ends. From germline, CDR1 is MNHEY and CDR2 SMNVEV (reference sequence). In the PCR, 60 Vbeta and 13 Jbeta primers were used. Here immunoSEQ multiplex PCR was the method, and the copy in TCRdb shows in-frame clones only, minus some. The profile covers about 120,000 clones, with 77% appearing a single time and about 10% taken by the ten largest. V gene TRBV27 combines with J gene TRBJ1-2; a possible D gene is TRBD1 (6 bases). Sequenced input: PBMCs. The TCR sequence derives from a man between 40 and 49 years old in good health and CMV-seropositive. The CDR3 DNA reads as TGTGCCAGCAGTGGGACACTTAACTATGGCTACACCTTC. Translation gives CASSGTLNYGYTF.